This TCR beta chain came from a study of T cell responses to AZD1222 COVID-19 vaccine. The table came from immunoSEQ multiplex PCR; TCRdb's copy has only in-frame clones and leaves some out. The sample lists 150,000 or so clones, roughly 91% occurring once. Study-wide findings and caveats: Only six or seven AZD1222 recipients tested seropositive at baseline. Breadth and depth of Spike-specific TCRs rose after two AZD1222 doses. A reported finding is that nearly half of spike-specific TCRs target unmutated variant regions.

Concerning this clone: The antigen is unknown.

Recipients boosted at about 4 weeks or about 12 weeks are pooled. This sequence was found in an adult who received the AZD1222 COVID-19 vaccine. The material sequenced was peripheral blood, taken 28 days after the second AZD1222 dose.

The CDR3 coding sequence is TGTGCCTGGAGTGTGAGACAGGGCGAATCCGAGCAGTACTTC. It specifies CAWSVRQGESEQYF. The V call is TRBV30, the J call TRBJ2-7; 7 bases align to TRBD1. With 0 bases clipped from V and 6 bases from J, the junction kept 8 bases outside the gene matches. CDR3 size: 14 residues. From germline, CDR1 is GTSNPN and CDR2 SVGIG (reference sequence).